Each of the 20 T cell receptor beta chains below was sequenced from the same sample in a study of T cell responses to AZD1222 COVID-19 vaccine. The assay was immunoSEQ multiplex PCR, and TCRdb's table has in-frame clones only and misses some. The table has about 110,000 clones, about 90% seen once. Material: peripheral blood, obtained 28 days after the second AZD1222 dose. These receptor sequences come from an adult who received the AZD1222 COVID-19 vaccine.

In DNA, the CDR3 is TGTGCCAGCAGGCAGGGAAACACCGGGGAGCTGTTTTTT. This codes for CASRQGNTGELFF. The chain has TRBV2 and TRBJ2-2; maybe TRBD1 (5 bases). V was trimmed by 6 bases and J by 2 bases, leaving 7 bases between them. The length of the CDR3 is 13 residues. Germline assignment: CDR1 SNHLY and CDR2 FYNNEI.

This chain connects TRBV7-9 to TRBJ2-3; tentative D call: TRBD2 (6 bases). The V gene's germline CDR1 is SEHNR and CDR2 FQNEAQ (reference sequence). The CDR3 is made up of 13 amino acids. V was shortened by 6 bases and J by 1 base, with 8 bases between the two germline ends. CDR3 loop: CASSTGGTDTQYF. The CDR3 DNA is TGTGCCAGCAGTACGGGGGGCACAGATACGCAGTATTTT.

The gene calls are TRBV10-3 and TRBJ1-2, with TRBD1 matching 7 bases. Unmatched junction bases numbered 7, after V lost 6 bases and J lost 6 bases. The length of the CDR3 is 13 residues. Germline V gives CDR1 ENHRY, CDR2 SYGVKD. CDR3 DNA: TGTGCCATCAGCAAAGCTACAGGGGATGGCTACACCTTC. The encoded protein is CAISKATGDGYTF.

J is TRBJ2-5 and V is TRBV5-1; 9 nucleotides align to TRBD1. The germline V gene has CDR1 SGHRS and CDR2 YFSETQ. J gave up 2 bases and V 2 bases, and 7 bases lay outside the gene matches. CDR3 length equals 16 residues. The CDR3 spells CASSFRTGAQQETQYF. The CDR3 DNA reads as TGCGCCAGCAGCTTTAGGACAGGGGCGCAACAAGAGACCCAGTACTTC.

The V and J genes are TRBV7-8 and TRBJ1-4, with D maybe TRBD1 (5 bases). CDR3 size: 15 residues. V was pared by 5 bases and J by 7 bases, with 17 bases between. Germline V lookup: CDR1 SGHVS, CDR2 FQNEAQ. The CDR3 DNA reads TGTGCCAGCAGCCCAGACCTGGGGCGGGGTGAAAAACTGTTTTTT. Amino acids: CASSPDLGRGEKLFF.

The chain joins TRBV7-3 to TRBJ1-6; no firm D call. Trimming took off 5 bases at V and 6 bases at J, with 8 bases between the two ends. The CDR3 totals 13 residues. The germline V gene has CDR1 SGHTA and CDR2 FQGTGA. In DNA, the CDR3 is TGTGCCAGCAGCCCGGCTGGTAATTCACCCCTCCACTTT. The encoded protein is CASSPAGNSPLHF.

The CDR3: CASSRRVGEGSYEQYF. In DNA, the CDR3 is TGCGCCAGCAGCCGCCGCGTGGGGGAAGGCTCCTACGAGCAGTACTTC. V usage is TRBV4-3 and J usage is TRBJ2-7; D tentatively fits TRBD1 or TRBD2 (5 bases each). CDR3 length: 16 amino acids. Germline CDR1 is LGHNA and CDR2 is YSLEER. V lost 4 bases and J lost 0, with 16 bases in between.

This sequence joins TRBV4-3 and TRBJ1-6; a weak D match, TRBD1 (5 bases). The CDR3 runs 13 residues. Germline CDR1 and CDR2: LGHNA and YSLEER. V lost 6 bases and J 10 bases, leaving 13 bases between the germline ends. As DNA, the CDR3 is TGCGCCAGCAGTTCTGAGGGGACCTCACCCCTCCACTTT. It codes for CASSSEGTSPLHF.

This rearrangement joins TRBV9 to TRBJ1-2; D unresolved. Germline values: CDR1 SGDLS, CDR2 YYNGEE. V lost 0 bases and J 3 bases, leaving 12 bases between the germline ends. The CDR3 loop spans 15 amino acids. The CDR3 DNA reads TGTGCCAGCAGCGTAGGGGAGGACGGATACTATGGCTACACCTTC. It encodes CASSVGEDGYYGYTF.

The V and J genes are TRBV7-9 and TRBJ2-4, with 11 bases identical to TRBD1. There are 15 residues in the CDR3. With V trimmed by 5 bases and J by 4 bases, 4 bases remained unmatched. Germline V gene sequence: CDR1 SEHNR, CDR2 FQNEAQ (reference sequence). The chain's CDR3 is CASSPGQGAKNIQYF. The CDR3 bases are TGTGCCAGCAGCCCCGGACAGGGGGCGAAAAACATTCAGTACTTC.

The J gene is TRBJ1-5, the V gene TRBV3-1 (or the pseudogene TRBV3-2); 10 bases align to TRBD1. The V gene's germline CDR1 is LGHDT and CDR2 YNNKEL (reference sequence). The CDR3 is 14 residues long. After removal of 5 bases from V and 6 bases from J, the junction contained 4 bases not matched to a gene. The CDR3 sequence: CASSARDRGQPQHF. In DNA, the CDR3 is TGTGCCAGCAGCGCTCGGGACAGGGGTCAGCCCCAGCATTTT.

The V gene is TRBV7-2, the J gene TRBJ1-2, with D possibly TRBD1 on 5 matching bases. The CDR3 spans 17 residues. From germline, CDR1 is SGHTA and CDR2 FQGNSA. The V end was cut by 1 base, the J end by 8 bases, with 23 bases between. CDR3 protein: CASSLGMVFEGQDGYTF. CDR3 DNA sequence: TGTGCCAGCAGCTTAGGGATGGTGTTTGAGGGGCAGGACGGCTACACCTTC. Full variable domain (outside the CDR3, taken from reference TRBV7-2 and TRBJ1-2): GAGVSQSPSNKVTEKGKDVELRCDPISGHTALYWYRQSLGQGLEFLIYFQGNSAPDKSGLPSDRFSAERTGGSVSTLTIQRTQQEDSAVYLCASSLGMVFEGQDGYTFGSGTRLTVV.

This chain's CDR3 is CASSWGFRNTEAFF. The CDR3 nucleotides are TGTGCCAGCAGTTGGGGGTTTAGGAACACTGAAGCTTTCTTT. The chain joins TRBV6-2 or TRBV6-3 to TRBJ1-1, with D perhaps TRBD1 (5 bases). The germline V gene has CDR1 MNHEY and CDR2 SVGEGT. The CDR3 covers 14 residues. V was shortened by 4 bases and J by 1 base, with 10 bases between the two germline ends.

V gene TRBV27 combines with J gene TRBJ1-2; unclear D gene. Trimming took 5 bases from V and 2 from J, leaving 12 bases between them. Germline-derived CDR1 and CDR2 are MNHEY and SMNVEV (reference sequence). CDR3 length: 14 residues. CDR3 residues: CASSAPTANYGYTF. The CDR3 DNA is TGTGCCAGCAGTGCCCCGACGGCAAACTATGGCTACACCTTC.

The genes are TRBV12-3 or TRBV12-4 and TRBJ2-1, with D tentatively TRBD1 (5 bases). CDR3 size: 13 residues. V was clipped by 6 bases and J by 10 bases, with 16 bases between them. CDR3 in amino acids: CASRKGPRQEQFF. CDR3 nucleotides: TGTGCCAGCAGAAAGGGGCCCCGCCAGGAGCAGTTCTTC.

The rearrangement links TRBV20-1 to TRBJ2-3; D perhaps matches TRBD2 (6 bases). CDR3 size: 15 residues. Germline-derived CDR1 and CDR2 are DFQATT and SNEGSKA (reference sequence). Between the trimmed V and J ends, which lost 3 bases and 4 bases, there was a span of 17 bases. This CDR3 reads CSASQARGASDTQYF. The CDR3 nucleotides are TGCAGTGCTAGTCAGGCGCGGGGCGCCTCAGATACGCAGTATTTT.

The rearrangement links TRBV12-3 or TRBV12-4 to TRBJ2-7; D is unresolved. V dropped 2 bases and J dropped 3 bases, with 8 bases sitting between them. The CDR3 loop spans 13 amino acids. The CDR3 loop is CASSLPPVYEQYF. CDR3 DNA: TGTGCCAGCAGTTTACCTCCCGTCTACGAGCAGTACTTC.

The chain links TRBV5-8 to TRBJ1-5; D is undetermined. Trimming removed 2 bases at V and 0 bases at J, with 12 bases between. The CDR3 consists of 16 residues. Germline V gene data show CDR1 as SGHTS and CDR2 as YDEGEE. The CDR3 reads CASSFLQTYSNQPQHF. CDR3 DNA: TGTGCCAGCAGCTTTTTGCAGACCTATAGCAATCAGCCCCAGCATTTT.

The rearrangement links TRBV4-3 to TRBJ1-6; 10 nucleotides match TRBD1. Germline CDR1 and CDR2: LGHNA and YSLEER. V lost 4 bases to trimming and J lost 7 bases; unmatched junction nucleotides: 10. The CDR3 loop spans 17 amino acids. The CDR3 DNA follows: TGCGCCAGCAGCCCTGAAAGACAGGGGGCCCCAAATTCACCCCTCCACTTT. Translated: CASSPERQGAPNSPLHF.

The rearrangement joins TRBV7-2 to TRBJ1-3, with D unclear. The CDR3 has 15 residues. Germline CDR1 reads SGHTA; CDR2 reads FQGNSA. Between the trimmed V and J ends, which lost 1 base and 2 bases, there was a span of 9 bases. CDR3 sequence reads: CASSLGGPPGNTIYF. CDR3 DNA: TGTGCCAGCAGCTTAGGCGGCCCGCCTGGAAACACCATATATTTT.